The sequence of this T cell receptor (beta chain) was determined in a study of regulatory T cells in long-lasting Graves disease (dated by TCRdb to 2020 to 2023). For the study in its entirety: Persistent Graves' disease was defined as antithyroid drug treatment for over 5 years with persistently positive TSH receptor autoantibodies. This study used TCR sequencing and RNA sequencing of peripheral blood to compare persistent Graves' disease patients against newly diagnosed Graves' disease patients. Antithyroid drugs had been taken for approximately 9.5 years on average by persistent Graves' disease patients in the clinical cohort. The study took place in China and was registered as a clinical trial. A total of 35 or so samples were covered by TCR sequencing, comprising around 13 persistent and roughly 20 newly diagnosed Graves' disease patients. Summary of the overall study and its limitations: The small sample size was acknowledged by the authors as a limitation that may reduce accuracy. Sequencing and analysis were restricted to the TCR beta chain. Patients with persistent disease shared more public clonotypes (around 3,000) than newly diagnosed patients did (approximately 990). The study examined only peripheral blood because the primary lesion, thyroid tissue, could not be accessed. Persistent disease showed preferential use of TRBV28, TRBJ1-2 and TRBJ2-5, whereas newly diagnosed disease favored TRBV20-1 and TRBJ2-1. Compared with newly diagnosed patients, persistent Graves' disease patients had lower TCR Shannon entropy and fewer highly expanded clones, which suggests clonal expansion.

Concerning this clonotype: Its binding antigen is unknown. No clone much larger than this one lies a single base away; base qualities are absent.

Here V drops 8 bases and J drops 5 bases, and the junction holds 3 bases not matched to any gene. CDR1 and CDR2 (SEHNR, FQNEAQ) derive from the germline V gene (reference sequence). Inclusive of the bounding cysteine and phenylalanine, the CDR3 is 11 residues long. Of all the DNA, just the CDR3 is kept, 33 bases in frame from base 1. This sample's time point label indicates: persistent/refractory GD, antithyroid drugs over 5 years with positive TRAb. For both TCR sequencing and RNA sequencing, RNA was extracted from PBMCs in TRIzol. Graves' disease was diagnosed according to American Thyroid Association guidelines. Recruitment of patients was carried out at an endocrinology department in Xi'an, China. Each patient gave approximately 9.7 milliliters of peripheral blood, collected in an EDTA anticoagulant tube. Ficoll Paque Plus density gradient separation was used to isolate PBMCs, and no further T cell sorting was performed. An Agilent 2100 Bioanalyzer and agarose gel were used to assess RNA quality, and a NanoDrop 2000 was used to measure RNA concentration.

Library preparation employed multiplex PCR. The sequencer listed for this sample is Illumina HiSeq 4000. CDR3 regions were amplified by Arm-PCR with iRepertoire HTBI primers to construct TCR beta libraries. PCR products were gel purified before sequencing. Under the source paper's analysis protocol: Gene usage analysis of CDR3 amino acid clonotypes used the roughly 62 TRBV and 14 to 15 TRBJ segments found across samples. COPE and FqMerger were used to merge filtered high-quality paired reads into contigs. BLAST was used to align contigs to IMGT TRBV, TRBD and TRBJ reference genes, and CDR3 was defined according to IMGT. Clonotypes above 0.1% frequency were classified as highly expanded clones. Shannon entropy was used to measure repertoire diversity, and the Gini coefficient was used to measure V-J evenness. A clonotype found in more than one individual was treated as public. Using fastp at Q25 and MiXCR, TCRdb reprocessed the public reads and kept productive beta chains. Rows are unified per CDR3 protein, each entry keeping the most common DNA and genes. These V and J calls derive from TCRdb rather than the authors' analysis. The sample has 350,000 to 450,000 distinct CDR3 sequences on record, 20% of them singletons. Less than 25% of the sample is held by the ten biggest clonotypes.

This clonotype originated in a female donor with Graves disease. The V and J segments used are TRBV7-9 and TRBJ2-7; 7 central bases correspond to TRBD1. The sequenced sample was peripheral blood mononuclear cells (PBMCs), obtained when the disease was refractory, from a patient treated with antithyroid drugs. The DNA sequence follows: TGTGCCAGCCAGGGGGTCAACGAGCAGTACTTC. It encodes CASQGVNEQYF.